The rows below give T cell receptor beta chains drawn from one sample of a study of Graves' ophthalmopathy and Graves' hyperthyroidism. Each CDR3 protein is one row after TCRdb ran MiXCR on the multiplex PCR reads. Of around 1,000,000 distinct CDR3 sequences listed, 35% to 40% are singletons. Sequencing used peripheral blood or thyroid tissue (not recorded which). All receptors derive from an adult man with Graves' hyperthyroidism. The CDR3 runs from the conserved cysteine through the conserved F or W. D genes are given only for firm matches. Only part of the rows carry a size: once, few, many, or a class if the clone is expanded.

few	TRBV15	TRBJ1-4	.	CATSRRNEKLFF	TGTGCCACCAGCAGAAGAAATGAAAAACTGTTTTTT
many	TRBV2	TRBJ2-2	TRBD1	CASSDLGQGNTGELFF	TGTGCCAGCAGTGATTTAGGACAGGGGAACACCGGGGAGCTGTTTTTT
few	TRBV7-9	TRBJ2-5	TRBD1	CASSLDPTGGQETQYF	TGTGCTAGCAGCTTAGACCCGACAGGGGGCCAAGAGACCCAGTACTTC
.	TRBV6-5	TRBJ2-7	.	CASSLTPRRYYEQYF	TGTGCCAGCAGTCTAACACCGAGGCGCTACTACGAGCAGTACTTC
many	TRBV15	TRBJ2-7	TRBD2	CATSRGTSGVYEQYF	TGTGCCACCAGCAGAGGAACTAGCGGGGTCTACGAGCAGTACTTC
many	TRBV5-1	TRBJ2-7	.	CASSLSAKGSYEQYF	TGCGCCAGCAGCTTGTCGGCTAAAGGATCCTACGAGCAGTACTTC
many	TRBV29-1	TRBJ2-7	TRBD2	CSALTSGSSYEQYF	TGCAGCGCCCTGACTAGCGGGAGTTCCTACGAGCAGTACTTC
few	TRBV9	TRBJ2-7	.	CASSPLRGPYEQYF	TGTGCCAGCAGCCCGCTACGAGGGCCCTACGAGCAGTACTTC
.	TRBV9	TRBJ2-7	TRBD2	CASSSGLAGGRDYEQYF	TGTGCCAGCAGCTCGGGACTAGCGGGGGGCAGGGACTACGAGCAGTACTTC
.	TRBV10-2	TRBJ1-5	.	CASSEGDYSNQPQHF	TGCGCCAGCTCGGAAGGGGATTATAGCAATCAGCCCCAGCATTTT
many	TRBV10-2	TRBJ1-6	.	CASSELQGPNSPLHF	TGCGCCAGCAGTGAGCTCCAGGGGCCTAATTCACCCCTCCACTTT
many	TRBV12-3/TRBV12-4	TRBJ2-5	.	CASIKAGGETQYF	TGTGCCAGCATTAAAGCCGGGGGAGAGACCCAGTACTTC
.	TRBV10-3	TRBJ2-7	TRBD1	CASSLLGTGAEQYF	TGTGCCAGCAGTTTACTCGGGACAGGGGCCGAGCAGTACTTC
many	TRBV11-2	TRBJ1-2	.	CASRSGGANGYGYTF	TGTGCCAGCAGAAGTGGGGGGGCGAACGGGTATGGCTACACCTTC
.	TRBV7-2	TRBJ2-5	.	CASSLGWGDQETQYF	TGTGCCAGCAGCTTAGGGTGGGGGGACCAAGAGACCCAGTACTTC
many	TRBV2	TRBJ1-5	TRBD1	CASRPGQNSNQPQHF	TGTGCCAGCAGGCCGGGACAGAATAGCAATCAGCCCCAGCATTTT
.	TRBV29-1	TRBJ1-1	.	CSVGGGMNTEAFF	TGCAGCGTAGGTGGCGGAATGAACACTGAAGCTTTCTTT
.	TRBV13	TRBJ1-3	TRBD1	CASSLRPGQGDTIYF	TGTGCCAGCAGCCTACGGCCGGGACAGGGAGACACCATATATTTT
.	TRBV10-2	TRBJ1-1	.	CAGSFRPDTEAFF	TGTGCCGGCAGTTTCCGACCCGACACTGAAGCTTTCTTT
.	TRBV4-1	TRBJ1-5	.	CASSQDRLQGMYSNQPQHF	TGCGCCAGCAGCCAAGATCGACTTCAGGGGATGTATAGCAATCAGCCCCAGCATTTT
.	TRBV15	TRBJ1-2	TRBD1	CATSRERTGDRRRYGYTF	TGTGCCACCAGCAGAGAAAGGACAGGGGACCGAAGAAGGTATGGCTACACCTTC
many	TRBV7-9	TRBJ2-5	TRBD2	CASSLWLAGGLETQYF	TGTGCCAGCAGCTTATGGCTGGCGGGAGGACTGGAGACCCAGTACTTC
once	TRBV24-1	TRBJ2-3	.	CATSDFKSTDTQYF	TGTGCCACCAGTGATTTTAAAAGCACAGATACGCAGTATTTT
.	TRBV20-1	TRBJ2-7	.	CSALAQRGYEQYF	TGCAGTGCCCTTGCTCAGCGCGGTTACGAGCAGTACTTC
many	TRBV19	TRBJ2-7	TRBD1	CASSAWGTEGEQYF	TGTGCCAGTAGTGCATGGGGGACAGAAGGCGAGCAGTACTTC
.	TRBV20-1	TRBJ1-6	TRBD1	CSAADRDDSPLHF	TGCAGTGCTGCGGACAGGGATGATTCACCCCTCCACTTT
many	TRBV4-2	TRBJ2-7	.	CASSQQRGLEQYF	TGTGCCAGCAGCCAACAGAGAGGGTTGGAGCAGTACTTC
many	TRBV10-2	TRBJ1-5	.	CASSRQADQPQHF	TGCGCCAGCAGTCGCCAGGCCGATCAGCCCCAGCATTTT
.	TRBV15	TRBJ2-5	.	CATSRVGVQYF	TGTGCCACCAGCAGAGTTGGGGTCCAGTACTTC
.	TRBV7-9	TRBJ2-5	TRBD1	CASSSHGQGVQETQYF	TGTGCCAGCAGCTCCCATGGCCAGGGGGTTCAAGAGACCCAGTACTTC
.	TRBV6-6	TRBJ2-5	.	CASSYQSGSTKETQYF	TGTGCCAGCAGTTACCAATCGGGCAGTACGAAAGAGACCCAGTACTTC
many	TRBV7-3	TRBJ2-6	.	CASSRSSSGANVLTF	TGTGCCAGCAGCCGCAGTAGCTCTGGGGCCAACGTCCTGACTTTC
.	TRBV2	TRBJ1-5	.	CASKDSYSNQPQHF	TGTGCCAGCAAGGACAGTTATAGCAATCAGCCCCAGCATTTT
many	TRBV7-2	TRBJ1-3	.	CASSLVPRSGNTIYF	TGTGCCAGCAGCTTAGTGCCGAGGTCTGGAAACACCATATATTTT
.	TRBV7-2	TRBJ2-7	.	CASSLTGSSAQYF	TGTGCCAGCAGCTTAACGGGGTCTTCGGCGCAGTACTTC
many	TRBV19	TRBJ1-1	.	CASSFLTEAFF	TGTGCCAGTAGTTTCCTGACTGAAGCTTTCTTT
few	TRBV28	TRBJ1-1	.	CASMTGTEYTEAFF	TGTGCCAGCATGACGGGGACCGAGTACACTGAAGCTTTCTTT